This T cell receptor (beta chain) was found in a study of control samples from healthy donors and cancer patients. This CDR3 has 17 amino acids. Trimming took 2 bases from V and 4 from J, leaving 17 bases between them. Germline CDR1 MNHEY, CDR2 SMNVEV (reference sequence). This clone was seen only once. Here immunoSEQ multiplex PCR was the method, and the copy in TCRdb shows in-frame clones only, minus some. The sample shows tens of thousands of clones, approximately 86% of them seen only once. Sequencing input: blood. This clonotype originated in a woman aged 50 to 65 in good health. The chain recombines TRBV27 with TRBJ2-2; D possibly uses TRBD1 or TRBD2 (6 bases each). The CDR3 loop is CASSLRGRDSITGELFF. In nucleotides, the CDR3 is TGTGCCAGCAGTTTACGGGGGCGGGATTCAATCACCGGGGAGCTGTTTTTT.